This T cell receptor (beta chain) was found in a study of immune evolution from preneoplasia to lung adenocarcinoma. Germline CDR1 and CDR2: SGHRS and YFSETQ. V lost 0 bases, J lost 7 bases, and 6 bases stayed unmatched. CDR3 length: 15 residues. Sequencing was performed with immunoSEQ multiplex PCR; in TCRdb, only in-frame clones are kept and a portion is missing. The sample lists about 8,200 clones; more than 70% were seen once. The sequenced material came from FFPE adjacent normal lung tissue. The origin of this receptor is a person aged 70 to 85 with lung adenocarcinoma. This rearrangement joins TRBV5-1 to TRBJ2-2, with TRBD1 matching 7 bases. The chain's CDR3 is CASSLGQGGIGELFF. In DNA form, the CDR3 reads TGCGCCAGCAGCTTGGGACAGGGTGGAATCGGGGAGCTGTTTTTT.